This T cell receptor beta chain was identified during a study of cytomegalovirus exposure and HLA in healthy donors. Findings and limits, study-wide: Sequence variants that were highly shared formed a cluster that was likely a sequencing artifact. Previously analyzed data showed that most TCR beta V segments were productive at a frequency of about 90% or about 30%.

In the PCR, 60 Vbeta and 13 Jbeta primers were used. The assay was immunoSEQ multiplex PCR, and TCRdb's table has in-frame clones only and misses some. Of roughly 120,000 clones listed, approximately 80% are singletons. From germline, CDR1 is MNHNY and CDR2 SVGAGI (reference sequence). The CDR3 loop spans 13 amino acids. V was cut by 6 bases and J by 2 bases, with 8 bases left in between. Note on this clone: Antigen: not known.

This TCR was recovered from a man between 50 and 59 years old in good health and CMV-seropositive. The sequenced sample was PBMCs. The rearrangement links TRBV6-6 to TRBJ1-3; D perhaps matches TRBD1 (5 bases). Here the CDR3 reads CASRSGAGNTIYF. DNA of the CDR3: TGTGCCAGCAGATCGGGGGCTGGAAACACCATATATTTT.